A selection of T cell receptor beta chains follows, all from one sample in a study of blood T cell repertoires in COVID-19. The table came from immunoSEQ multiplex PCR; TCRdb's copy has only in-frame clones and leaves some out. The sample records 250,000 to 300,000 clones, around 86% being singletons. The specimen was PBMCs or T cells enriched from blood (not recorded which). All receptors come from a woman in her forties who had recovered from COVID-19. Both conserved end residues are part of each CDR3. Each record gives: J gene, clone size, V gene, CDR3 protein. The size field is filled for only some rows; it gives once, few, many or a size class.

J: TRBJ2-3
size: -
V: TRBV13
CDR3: CASSTRTGTDTQYF

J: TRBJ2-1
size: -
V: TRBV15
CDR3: CATSRNGLAGPNEQFF

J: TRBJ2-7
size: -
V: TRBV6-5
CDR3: CASSYTATQGQYF

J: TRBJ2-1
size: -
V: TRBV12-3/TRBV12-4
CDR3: CASWGGNNNEQFF

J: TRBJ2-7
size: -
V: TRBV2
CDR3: CASSTGFGQYF

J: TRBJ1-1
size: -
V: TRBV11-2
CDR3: CASSSGTWNTEAFF

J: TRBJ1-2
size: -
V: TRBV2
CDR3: CASTPGLMNYGYTF

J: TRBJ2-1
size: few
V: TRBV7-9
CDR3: CASSLGQGWENEQFF

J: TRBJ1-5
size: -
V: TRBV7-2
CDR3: CASSPGQGRNQPQHF

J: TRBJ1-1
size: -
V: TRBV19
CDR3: CASKDTMNTEAFF

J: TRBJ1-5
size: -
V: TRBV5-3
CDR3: CARTDRGQGAINQPQHF

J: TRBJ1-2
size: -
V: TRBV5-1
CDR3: CASSFEAKYGYTF

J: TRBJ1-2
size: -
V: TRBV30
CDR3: CAWSYGVEGSYTF

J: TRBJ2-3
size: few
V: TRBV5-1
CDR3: CASSLAGDTQYF

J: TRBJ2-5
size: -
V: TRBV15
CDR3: CATSRDREVFRDQYF

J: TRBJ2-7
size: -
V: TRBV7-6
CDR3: CASSLGPGKGYEQYF

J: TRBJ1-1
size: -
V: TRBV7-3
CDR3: CASSRTGATEAFF

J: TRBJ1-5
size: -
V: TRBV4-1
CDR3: CASSQDTYSSTPQHF

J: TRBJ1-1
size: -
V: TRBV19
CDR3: CASRTGYTEAFF

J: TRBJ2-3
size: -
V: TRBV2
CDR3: CASSRNGGAADTQYF

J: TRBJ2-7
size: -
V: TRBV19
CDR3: CASSPGDRDAKEQYF

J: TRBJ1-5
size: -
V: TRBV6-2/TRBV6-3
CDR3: CASSRQASNQPQHF

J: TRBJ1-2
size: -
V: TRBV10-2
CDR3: CASSDGSPRERYGYTF

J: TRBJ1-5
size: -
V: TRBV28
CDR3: CASSPQGAGSNQPQHF

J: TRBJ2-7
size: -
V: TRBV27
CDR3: CASSSPTGRAVYEQYF

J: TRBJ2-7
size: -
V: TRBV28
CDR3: CASINGMGEQYF

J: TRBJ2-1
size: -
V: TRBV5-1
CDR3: CASSLATYNEQFF

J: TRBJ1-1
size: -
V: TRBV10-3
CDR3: CAISEGRDEAFF

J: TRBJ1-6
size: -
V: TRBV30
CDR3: CAWEPGSSYNSPLHF

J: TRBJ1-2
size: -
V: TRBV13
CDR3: CASSLGSGGARGYTF

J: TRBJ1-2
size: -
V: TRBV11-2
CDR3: CASSSRTGRTDGYTF

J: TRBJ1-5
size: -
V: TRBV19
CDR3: CASSYRGGNQPQHF

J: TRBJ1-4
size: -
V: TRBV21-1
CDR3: CASTLKDESPGRGEKLFF

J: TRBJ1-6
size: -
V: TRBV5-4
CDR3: CASSWAGTGPNSPLHF

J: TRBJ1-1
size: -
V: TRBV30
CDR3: CAWSETYTEAFF

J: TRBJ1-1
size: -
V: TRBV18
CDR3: CASSPTRDTEAFF

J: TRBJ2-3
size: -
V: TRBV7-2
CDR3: CASSHGTSGGAALSDTQYF

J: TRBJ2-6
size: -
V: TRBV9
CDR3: CASSVGRDTAGANVLTF

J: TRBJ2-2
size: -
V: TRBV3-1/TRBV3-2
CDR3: CASSPIRTGELFF

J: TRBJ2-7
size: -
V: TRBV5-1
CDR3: CASSLVGGDSHEQYF

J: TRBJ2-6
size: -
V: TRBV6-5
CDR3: CATSTGYGANVLTF

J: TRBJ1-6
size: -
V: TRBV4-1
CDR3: CASSQSQGALGSPLHF

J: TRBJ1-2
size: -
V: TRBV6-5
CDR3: CASSRRTGDYGYTF